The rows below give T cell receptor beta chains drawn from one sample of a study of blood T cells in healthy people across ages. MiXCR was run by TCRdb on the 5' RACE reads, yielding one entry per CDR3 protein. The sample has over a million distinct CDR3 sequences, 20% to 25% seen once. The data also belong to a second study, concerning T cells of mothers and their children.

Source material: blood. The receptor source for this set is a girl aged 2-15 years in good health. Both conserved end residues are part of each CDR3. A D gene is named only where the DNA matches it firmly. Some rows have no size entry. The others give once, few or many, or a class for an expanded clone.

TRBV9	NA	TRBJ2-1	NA	TGTGCCAGCAGCTCGAGTCAAAAGTGGGACGAGCAGTTCTTC	CASSSSQKWDEQFF
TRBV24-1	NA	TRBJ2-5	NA	TGTGCCACCAGTGCGTCCGAAGAGACCCAGTACTTC	CATSASEETQYF
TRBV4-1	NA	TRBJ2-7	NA	TGCGCCAGCAGGAGACAGGAAGGAAGCTACGAGCAGTACTTC	CASRRQEGSYEQYF
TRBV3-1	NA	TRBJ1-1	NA	TGTGCCAGCAGCCGAGAGGACCGTGAAGCTTTCTTT	CASSREDREAFF
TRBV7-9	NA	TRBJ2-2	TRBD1	TGTGCCAGCAGCCCGCCACCGGGACAGGGAAGGACCGGGGAGCTGTTTTTT	CASSPPPGQGRTGELFF
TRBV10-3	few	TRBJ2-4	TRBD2	TGTGCCATCAGCGGTATAGCGGGAGAGGCAAACATTCAGTACTTC	CAISGIAGEANIQYF
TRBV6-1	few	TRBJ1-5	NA	TGTGCCAGCACCTCCTCGAACGGGAATCAGCCCCAGCATTTT	CASTSSNGNQPQHF
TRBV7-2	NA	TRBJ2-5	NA	TGTGCCAGCAGCCTAGGACCCCCCTTGTTCTTC	CASSLGPPLFF
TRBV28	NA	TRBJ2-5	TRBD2	TGTGCCAACAGTTTGGTAAGCGGGAGCCTTGAGACCCAGTACTTC	CANSLVSGSLETQYF
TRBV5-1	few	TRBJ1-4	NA	TGCGCCAGCAGCGCCCTAGTTTTTTCTGGGGATGAAAAACTGTTTTTT	CASSALVFSGDEKLFF
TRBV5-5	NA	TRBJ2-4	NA	TGTGCCAGCAGCTCCTGGGACGCAAAAAACATTCAGTACTTC	CASSSWDAKNIQYF
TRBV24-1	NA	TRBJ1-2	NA	TGTGCCACCGGTGATTTGCCGGGCGGAGGCTACACCTTC	CATGDLPGGGYTF
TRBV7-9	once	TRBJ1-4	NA	TGTGCCAGCAGCCGGACATTTGATAATGAAAAACTGTTTTTT	CASSRTFDNEKLFF
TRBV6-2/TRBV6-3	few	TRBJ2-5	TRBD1	TGTGCCAGCAGCTCAATCGCGACAGGGGAAGAGACCCAGTACTTC	CASSSIATGEETQYF
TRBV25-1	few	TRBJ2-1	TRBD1	TGTGCCAGCAGTGATCTTTTTCCGGGACAGGGGGCTGGCGATGAGCAGTTCTTC	CASSDLFPGQGAGDEQFF
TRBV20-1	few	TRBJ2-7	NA	TGCAGCGGTGGGCGCGGGGACACTTCCTACGAGCAGTACTTC	CSGGRGDTSYEQYF
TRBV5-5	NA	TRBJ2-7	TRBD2	TGTGCCAGCAGCGATCTAGCGGGAGCGACCTACGAGCAGTACTTC	CASSDLAGATYEQYF
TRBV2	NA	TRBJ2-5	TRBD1	TGTGCCAGCAGACTAGGACAGGCTCTTCAAGAGACCCAGTACTTC	CASRLGQALQETQYF
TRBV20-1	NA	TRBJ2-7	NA	TGCAGTGCTAGAGAATTCTCTGGGGAATTCGAGCAGTACTTC	CSAREFSGEFEQYF
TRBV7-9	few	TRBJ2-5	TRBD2	TGTGCCAGCAGCGCAATCCGGACTAGCGGCCAAGAGACCCAGTACTTC	CASSAIRTSGQETQYF
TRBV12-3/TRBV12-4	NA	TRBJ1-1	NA	TGTGCCAGCAGTTTAAGGACGCCGGGGGATCCAGCGCCTGAAGCTTTCTTT	CASSLRTPGDPAPEAFF
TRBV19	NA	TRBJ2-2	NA	TGTGCCAGTAGTATTCCGGACACCGGGGAGCTGTTTTTT	CASSIPDTGELFF
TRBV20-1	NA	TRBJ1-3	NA	TGCAGTGCTTTAAGGGGGGACTCTGGAAACACCATATATTTT	CSALRGDSGNTIYF
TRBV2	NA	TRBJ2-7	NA	TGTGCCAGCAGTCAAACATCGGGACTGCCCTACGAGCAGTACTTC	CASSQTSGLPYEQYF
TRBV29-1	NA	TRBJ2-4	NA	TGCAGCGTCGAAGATGACAGGATAGCCAAAAACATTCAGTACTTC	CSVEDDRIAKNIQYF
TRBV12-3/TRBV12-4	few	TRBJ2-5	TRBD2	TGTGCCAGCAGTTTTAGGGGCGGGGGGGCCAAGGAGACCCAGTACTTC	CASSFRGGGAKETQYF
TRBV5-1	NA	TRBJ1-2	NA	TGCGCCAGCAGCTTGACCCCCTCCACAGATATTAATGGCTACACCTTC	CASSLTPSTDINGYTF
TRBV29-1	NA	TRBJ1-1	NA	TGCAGCGTGCCACCCGTAGAACACACTGAAGCTTTCTTT	CSVPPVEHTEAFF
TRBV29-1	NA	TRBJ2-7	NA	TGCAGCGTTGCCCCGACAGGGAGGAACGAGCAGTACTTC	CSVAPTGRNEQYF